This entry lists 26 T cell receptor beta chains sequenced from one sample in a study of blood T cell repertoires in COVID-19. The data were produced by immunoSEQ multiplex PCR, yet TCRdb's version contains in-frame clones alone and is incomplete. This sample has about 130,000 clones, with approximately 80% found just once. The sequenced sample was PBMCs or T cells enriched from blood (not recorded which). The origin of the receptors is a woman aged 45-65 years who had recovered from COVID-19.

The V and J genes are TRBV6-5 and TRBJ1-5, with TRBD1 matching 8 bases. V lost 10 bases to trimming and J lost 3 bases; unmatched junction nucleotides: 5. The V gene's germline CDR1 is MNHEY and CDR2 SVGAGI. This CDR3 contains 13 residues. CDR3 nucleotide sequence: TGTGCCATGTCAGGGGGCCCCAATCAGCCCCAGCATTTT. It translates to CAMSGGPNQPQHF.

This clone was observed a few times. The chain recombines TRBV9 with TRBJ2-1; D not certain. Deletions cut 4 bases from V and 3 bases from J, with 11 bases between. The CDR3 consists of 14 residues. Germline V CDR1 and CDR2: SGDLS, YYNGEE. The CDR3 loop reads CASSPIGLYNEQFF. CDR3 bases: TGTGCCAGCAGCCCGATTGGGCTCTACAATGAGCAGTTCTTC.

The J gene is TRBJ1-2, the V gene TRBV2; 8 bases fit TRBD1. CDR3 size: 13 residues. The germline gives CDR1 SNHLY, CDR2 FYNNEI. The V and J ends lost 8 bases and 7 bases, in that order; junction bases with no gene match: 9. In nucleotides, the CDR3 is TGTGCCAGCGTGCGGCAGGGGGCGGTTGGCTACACCTTC. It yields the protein CASVRQGAVGYTF.

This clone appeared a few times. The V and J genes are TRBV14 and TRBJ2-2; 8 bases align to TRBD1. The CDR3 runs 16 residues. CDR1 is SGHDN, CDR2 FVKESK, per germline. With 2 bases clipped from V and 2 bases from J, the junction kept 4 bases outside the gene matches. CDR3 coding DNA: TGTGCCAGCAGCCAATTAGACAGGGGTAACACCGGGGAGCTGTTTTTT. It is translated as CASSQLDRGNTGELFF.

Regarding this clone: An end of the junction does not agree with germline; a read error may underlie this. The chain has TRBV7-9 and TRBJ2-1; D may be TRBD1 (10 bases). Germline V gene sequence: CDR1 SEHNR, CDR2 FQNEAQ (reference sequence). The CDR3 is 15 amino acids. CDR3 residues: CASSLAGQGTIEQFF. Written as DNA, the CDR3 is TGTGCCAGCAGCCTAGCGGGACAGGGGACAATTGAGCAGTTCTTC.

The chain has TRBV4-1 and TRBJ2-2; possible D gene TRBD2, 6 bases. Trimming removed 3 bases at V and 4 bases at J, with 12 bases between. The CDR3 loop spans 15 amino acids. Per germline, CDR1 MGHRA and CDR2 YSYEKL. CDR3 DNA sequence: TGCGCCAGCAGCCATGGCGGGGTAGGCACCGGGGAGCTGTTTTTT. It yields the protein CASSHGGVGTGELFF.

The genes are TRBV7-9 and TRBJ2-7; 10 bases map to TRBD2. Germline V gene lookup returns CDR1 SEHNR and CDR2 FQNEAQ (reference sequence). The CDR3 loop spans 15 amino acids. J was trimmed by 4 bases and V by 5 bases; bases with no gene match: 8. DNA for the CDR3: TGTGCCAGCAGCAAAATAGCGGGGGGTTTTTACGAGCAGTACGTC. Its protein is CASSKIAGGFYEQYV.

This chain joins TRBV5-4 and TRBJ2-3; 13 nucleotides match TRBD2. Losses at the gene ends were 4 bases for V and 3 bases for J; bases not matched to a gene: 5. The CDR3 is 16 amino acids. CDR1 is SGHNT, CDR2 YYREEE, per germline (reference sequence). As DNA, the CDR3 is TGTGCCAGCAGCCAAGGACTAGCGGGGGTTACAGATACGCAGTATTTT. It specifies CASSQGLAGVTDTQYF.

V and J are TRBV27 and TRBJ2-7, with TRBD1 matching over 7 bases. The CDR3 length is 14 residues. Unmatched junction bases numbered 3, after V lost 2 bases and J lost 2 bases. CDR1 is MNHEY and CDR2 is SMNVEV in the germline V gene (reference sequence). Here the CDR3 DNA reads TGTGCCAGCAGTTTAGGGGACAGAACCTACGAGCAGTACTTC. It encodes CASSLGDRTYEQYF.

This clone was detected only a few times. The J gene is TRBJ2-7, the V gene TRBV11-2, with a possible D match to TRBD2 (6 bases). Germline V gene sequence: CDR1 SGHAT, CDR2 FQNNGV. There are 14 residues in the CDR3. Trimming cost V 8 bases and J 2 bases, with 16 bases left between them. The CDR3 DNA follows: TGTGCCAGCTCCCCGGGCGGGGCCACCTACGAGCAGTACGTC. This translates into CASSPGGATYEQYV.

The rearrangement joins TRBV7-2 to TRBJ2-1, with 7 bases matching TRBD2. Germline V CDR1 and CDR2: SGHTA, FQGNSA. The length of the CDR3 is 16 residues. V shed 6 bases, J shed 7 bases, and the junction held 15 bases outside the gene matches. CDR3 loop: CASRPPLGGGSNEQFF. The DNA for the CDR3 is TGTGCCAGCAGGCCCCCCCTTGGCGGGGGATCAAATGAGCAGTTCTTC. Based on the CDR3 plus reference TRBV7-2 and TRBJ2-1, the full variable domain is GAGVSQSPSNKVTEKGKDVELRCDPISGHTALYWYRQSLGQGLEFLIYFQGNSAPDKSGLPSDRFSAERTGGSVSTLTIQRTQQEDSAVYLCASRPPLGGGSNEQFFGPGTRLTVL.

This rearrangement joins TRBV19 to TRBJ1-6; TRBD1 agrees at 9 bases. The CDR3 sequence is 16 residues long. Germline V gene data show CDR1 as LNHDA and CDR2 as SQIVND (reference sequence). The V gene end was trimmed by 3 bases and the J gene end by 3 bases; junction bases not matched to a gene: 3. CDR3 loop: CASSIRTGDYNSPLHF. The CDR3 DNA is TGTGCCAGTAGTATTCGGACAGGGGACTATAATTCACCCCTCCACTTT.

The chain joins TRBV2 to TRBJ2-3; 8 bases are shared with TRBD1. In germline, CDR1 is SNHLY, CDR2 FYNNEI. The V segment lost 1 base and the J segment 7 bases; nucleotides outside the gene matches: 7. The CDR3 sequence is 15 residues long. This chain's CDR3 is CASSEEGQGANTQYF. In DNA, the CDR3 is TGTGCCAGCAGTGAAGAGGGGCAGGGGGCGAATACGCAGTATTTT. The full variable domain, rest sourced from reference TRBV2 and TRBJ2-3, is EPEVTQTPSHQVTQMGQEVILRCVPISNHLYFYWYRQILGQKVEFLVSFYNNEISEKSEIFDDQFSVERPDGSNFTLKIRSTKLEDSAMYFCASSEEGQGANTQYFGPGTRLTVL.

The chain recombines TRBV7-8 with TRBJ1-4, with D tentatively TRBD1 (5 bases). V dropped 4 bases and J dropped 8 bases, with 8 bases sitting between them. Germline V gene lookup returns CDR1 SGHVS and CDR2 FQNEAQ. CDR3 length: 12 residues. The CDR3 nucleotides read TGTGCCAGCAGCTCGCACAGGGAAAAACTGTTTTTT. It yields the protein CASSSHREKLFF. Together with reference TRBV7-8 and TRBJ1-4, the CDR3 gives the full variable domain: GAGVSQSPRYKVAKRGQDVALRCDPISGHVSLFWYQQALGQGPEFLTYFQNEAQLDKSGLPSDRFFAERPEGSVSTLKIQRTQQEDSAVYLCASSSHREKLFFGSGTQLSVL.

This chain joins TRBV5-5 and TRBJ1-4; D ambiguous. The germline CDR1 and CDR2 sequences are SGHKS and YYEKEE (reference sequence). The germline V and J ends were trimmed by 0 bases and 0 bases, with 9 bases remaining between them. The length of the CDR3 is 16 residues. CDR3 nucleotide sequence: TGTGCCAGCAGCTTGGCCTACCGCGCAACTAATGAAAAACTGTTTTTT. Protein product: CASSLAYRATNEKLFF.

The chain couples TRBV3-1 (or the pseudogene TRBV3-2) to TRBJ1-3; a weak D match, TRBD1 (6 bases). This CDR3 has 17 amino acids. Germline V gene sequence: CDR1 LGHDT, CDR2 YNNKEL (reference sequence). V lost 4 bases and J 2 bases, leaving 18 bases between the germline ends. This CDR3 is CASSLRGQHTPGNTIYF. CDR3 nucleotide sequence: TGTGCCAGCAGCCTCAGGGGCCAACACACCCCTGGAAACACCATATATTTT.

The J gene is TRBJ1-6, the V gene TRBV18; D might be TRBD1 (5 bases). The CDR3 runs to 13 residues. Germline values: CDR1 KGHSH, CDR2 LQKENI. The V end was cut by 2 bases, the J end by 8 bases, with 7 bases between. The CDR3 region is CASSPGRDSPLHF. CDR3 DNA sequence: TGTGCCAGCTCACCAGGCAGGGATTCACCCCTCCACTTT.

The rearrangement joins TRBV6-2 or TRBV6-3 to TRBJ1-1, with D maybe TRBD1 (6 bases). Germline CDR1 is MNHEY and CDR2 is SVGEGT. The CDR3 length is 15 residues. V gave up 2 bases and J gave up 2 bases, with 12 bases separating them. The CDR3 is CASSYRQVYNTEAFF. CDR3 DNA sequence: TGTGCCAGCAGTTACCGACAGGTCTATAACACTGAAGCTTTCTTT.

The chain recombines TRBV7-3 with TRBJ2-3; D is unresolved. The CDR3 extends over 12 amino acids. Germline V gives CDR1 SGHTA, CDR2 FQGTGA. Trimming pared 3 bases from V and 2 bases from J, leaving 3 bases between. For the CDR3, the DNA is TGTGCCAGCAGCTTTCACACAGATACGCAGTATTTT. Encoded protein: CASSFHTDTQYF. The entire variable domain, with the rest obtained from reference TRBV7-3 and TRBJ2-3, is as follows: GAGVSQTPSNKVTEKGKYVELRCDPISGHTALYWYRQSLGQGPEFLIYFQGTGAADDSGLPNDRFFAVRPEGSVSTLKIQRTERGDSAVYLCASSFHTDTQYFGPGTRLTVL.

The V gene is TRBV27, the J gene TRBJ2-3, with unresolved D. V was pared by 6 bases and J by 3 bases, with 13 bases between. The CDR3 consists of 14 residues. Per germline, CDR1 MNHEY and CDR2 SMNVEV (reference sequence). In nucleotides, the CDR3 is TGTGCCAGCAGCACCCGAGGTCCTACAGATACGCAGTATTTT. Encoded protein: CASSTRGPTDTQYF.

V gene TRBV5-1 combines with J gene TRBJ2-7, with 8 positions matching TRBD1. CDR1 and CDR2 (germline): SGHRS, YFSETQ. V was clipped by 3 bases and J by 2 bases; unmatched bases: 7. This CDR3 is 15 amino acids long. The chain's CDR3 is CASSWGDRPPYEQYF. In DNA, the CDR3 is TGCGCCAGCAGCTGGGGGGACAGGCCTCCCTACGAGCAGTACTTC.

The chain's CDR3 is CATSREGRSSGNTIYF. CDR3 DNA sequence: TGTGCCACCAGCAGAGAGGGCAGAAGCTCTGGAAACACCATATATTTT. The rearrangement joins TRBV15 to TRBJ1-3; no clear D. Germline-derived CDR1 and CDR2 are LNHNV and YYDKDF (reference sequence). The CDR3 length is 16 residues. The V end was cut by 0 bases, the J end by 0 bases, with 9 bases between.

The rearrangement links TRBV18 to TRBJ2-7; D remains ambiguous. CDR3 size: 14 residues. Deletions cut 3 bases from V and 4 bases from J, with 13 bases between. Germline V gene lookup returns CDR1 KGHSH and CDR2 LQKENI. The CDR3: CASSPTPASYEQYV. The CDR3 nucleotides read TGTGCCAGCTCACCCACCCCCGCGAGTTACGAGCAGTACGTC.

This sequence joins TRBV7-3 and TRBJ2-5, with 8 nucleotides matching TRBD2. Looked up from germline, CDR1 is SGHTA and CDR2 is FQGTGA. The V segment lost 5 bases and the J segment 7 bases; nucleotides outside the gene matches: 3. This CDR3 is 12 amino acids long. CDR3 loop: CASSPGGGTQYF. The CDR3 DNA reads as TGTGCCAGCAGCCCCGGGGGGGGGACCCAGTACTTC.

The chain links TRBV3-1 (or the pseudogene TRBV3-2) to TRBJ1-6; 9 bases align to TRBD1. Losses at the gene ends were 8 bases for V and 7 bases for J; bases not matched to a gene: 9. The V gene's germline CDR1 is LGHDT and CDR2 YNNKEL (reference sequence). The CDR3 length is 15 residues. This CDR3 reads CASRPRGQGNSPLHF. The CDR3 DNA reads TGTGCCAGCCGACCCCGTGGACAGGGGAATTCACCCCTCCACTTT.

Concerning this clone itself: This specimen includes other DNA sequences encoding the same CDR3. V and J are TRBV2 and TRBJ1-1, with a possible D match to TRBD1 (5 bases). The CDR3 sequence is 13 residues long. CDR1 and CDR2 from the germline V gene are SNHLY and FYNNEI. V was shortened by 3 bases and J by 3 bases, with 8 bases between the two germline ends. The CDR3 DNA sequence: TGTGCCAGCAGTGACGGAGGGGACACTGAAGCTTTCTTT. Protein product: CASSDGGDTEAFF.